Each of the 20 T cell receptor beta chains below was sequenced from the same sample in a study of T cell changes during pregnancy in multiple sclerosis. Here immunoSEQ multiplex PCR was the method, and the copy in TCRdb shows in-frame clones only, minus some. Of around 60,000 clones in the sample, 93% were seen once. Sequenced material: peripheral blood, taken after pregnancy. These receptors came from a female donor with multiple sclerosis, enrolled in a pregnancy study.

This chain joins TRBV6-6 and TRBJ2-7, with a possible D match to TRBD1 (6 bases). The germline V and J ends were trimmed by 5 bases and 3 bases, with 11 bases remaining between them. The CDR3 contains 13 residues. CDR1 MNHNY and CDR2 SVGAGI come from the germline V gene (reference sequence). The CDR3 loop reads CASSNTQGYEQYF. The CDR3 coding sequence is TGTGCCAGCAGTAATACACAGGGCTACGAGCAGTACTTC.

The chain is built from TRBV29-1 and TRBJ2-2, with D perhaps matching TRBD2 (5 bases). The CDR3 contains 15 residues. Germline V gene lookup returns CDR1 SQVTM and CDR2 ANQGSEA. V was shortened by 4 bases and J by 0 bases, with 12 bases between the two germline ends. The CDR3 DNA reads TGCAGCGTTGGTACGGGGTCAGCGAACACCGGGGAGCTGTTTTTT. Its translation: CSVGTGSANTGELFF.

This chain uses TRBV7-9 with TRBJ2-1; no clear D. The V and J ends lost 2 bases and 10 bases respectively, with 12 bases between them. The CDR3 has 13 amino acids. The V gene's germline CDR1 is SEHNR and CDR2 FQNEAQ (reference sequence). CDR3 amino acids: CASSLMVSAEQFF. CDR3 DNA sequence: TGTGCCAGCAGCTTAATGGTAAGCGCGGAGCAGTTCTTC.

The gene calls are TRBV4-3 and TRBJ2-1; D is unclear. The CDR3 has 13 amino acids. With 0 bases removed from V and 6 bases from J, the gap between germline ends came to 6 bases. Germline V CDR1 and CDR2: LGHNA, YSLEER. CDR3 protein: CASSQDQANEQFF. The CDR3 bases are TGCGCCAGCAGCCAAGATCAGGCCAATGAGCAGTTCTTC.

CDR3 coding DNA: TGTGCCAGCAGTTTAGGGGGGCGACAGGGGGCTGAGGGCTACACCTTC. It is translated as CASSLGGRQGAEGYTF. The chain uses TRBV28 and TRBJ1-2; TRBD1 agrees at 10 bases. Looked up from germline, CDR1 is MDHEN and CDR2 is SYDVKM. This CDR3 region has 16 residues. Germline trimming cut 2 bases from V and 8 bases from J; bases unmatched to any gene: 11.

The rearrangement joins TRBV28 to TRBJ2-2; D is unclear. Trimming left V 3 bases short and J 5 bases short, with 10 bases between. The CDR3 covers 14 residues. CDR1 MDHEN and CDR2 SYDVKM come from the germline V gene. This CDR3 is CASSFATSTGELFF. In DNA form, the CDR3 reads TGTGCCAGCAGTTTCGCGACAAGTACCGGGGAGCTGTTTTTT. The full variable domain, in which reference TRBV28 and TRBJ2-2 provide the parts outside the CDR3, is DVKVTQSSRYLVKRTGEKVFLECVQDMDHENMFWYRQDPGLGLRLIYFSYDVKMKEKGDIPEGYSVSREKKERFSLILESASTNQTSMYLCASSFATSTGELFFGEGSRLTVL.

This clone appeared once. The rearrangement joins TRBV7-2 to TRBJ2-3, with 11 bases matching TRBD1. Trimming removed 5 bases from V and 6 bases from J; junction bases left unmatched: 13. The germline V gene encodes CDR1 SGHTA and CDR2 FQGNSA. CDR3 length: 17 amino acids. The CDR3 loop reads CASSPSFRDRGEDTQYF. The CDR3 nucleotides read TGTGCCAGCAGCCCGTCCTTCCGGGACAGGGGGGAGGATACGCAGTATTTT.

The rearrangement joins TRBV7-6 to TRBJ1-1; D gene uncertain. CDR1 and CDR2 from the germline V gene are SGHVS and FNYEAQ. This CDR3 spans 12 amino acids. V gave up 5 bases and J gave up 7 bases, with 11 bases separating them. Here the CDR3 reads CASSHGGSEAFF. CDR3 nucleotide sequence: TGTGCCAGCAGCCACGGTGGGAGTGAAGCTTTCTTT.

J is TRBJ2-5 and V is TRBV7-9; 8 bases are shared with TRBD2. CDR1 is SEHNR, CDR2 FQNEAQ, per germline (reference sequence). The CDR3 runs 15 residues. The V gene end was trimmed by 0 bases and the J gene end by 14 bases; junction bases not matched to a gene: 14. The CDR3 region is CASSLAWASGQEIYF. CDR3 coding DNA: TGTGCCAGCAGCTTAGCGTGGGCTAGCGGGCAAGAGATATACTTC.

This chain uses TRBV9 with TRBJ2-3, with a weak D call TRBD1 (6 bases). Trimming took off 4 bases at V and 2 bases at J, with 11 bases between the two ends. This CDR3 region has 14 residues. Germline V gene sequence: CDR1 SGDLS, CDR2 YYNGEE. The CDR3 spells CASSPRTDTDTQYF. CDR3 coding DNA: TGTGCCAGCAGCCCACGGACAGACACAGATACGCAGTATTTT.

The chain joins TRBV4-3 to TRBJ2-2, with D possibly being TRBD1 (5 bases). The ends were cut back, 4 bases at V and 7 bases at J, with 13 bases in the middle. CDR3 length: 14 residues. The V gene's germline CDR1 is LGHNA and CDR2 YSLEER. The CDR3 bases are TGCGCCAGCAGCCGGGAACAGGCGATCGGGGAGCTGTTTTTT. Translated: CASSREQAIGELFF.

This chain uses TRBV27 with TRBJ2-3; D may be TRBD2 (6 bases). CDR1 is MNHEY, CDR2 SMNVEV, per germline (reference sequence). This CDR3 is built from 13 residues. The V and J ends lost 6 bases and 6 bases respectively, with 13 bases between them. CDR3 sequence reads: CASRRTNTDTQYF. CDR3 nucleotides: TGTGCCAGCAGGCGGACTAATACTGATACGCAGTATTTT.

The rearrangement links TRBV28 to TRBJ1-2; TRBD1 is a possible D gene (5 bases). Germline-derived CDR1 and CDR2 are MDHEN and SYDVKM. The CDR3 contains 14 residues. Trimming left V 1 base short and J 1 base short, with 7 bases between. CDR3 sequence reads: CASSLFQGNYGYTF. In nucleotides, the CDR3 is TGTGCCAGCAGTTTATTCCAGGGTAACTATGGCTACACCTTC.

The chain employs TRBV28 and TRBJ2-7; D is perhaps TRBD2 (6 bases). CDR3 length equals 15 residues. Germline V gives CDR1 MDHEN, CDR2 SYDVKM. V dropped 5 bases and J dropped 2 bases, with 16 bases sitting between them. CDR3 sequence reads: CASSGGRQMTYEQYF. CDR3 nucleotides: TGTGCCAGCAGTGGGGGGAGACAGATGACCTACGAGCAGTACTTC.

The V call is TRBV6-5, the J call TRBJ1-2, with 7 bases matching TRBD1. Germline-derived CDR1 and CDR2 are MNHEY and SVGAGI. The CDR3 sequence is 15 residues long. V trimming: 6 bases; J trimming: 8 bases; junction bases outside the gene matches: 15. CDR3 sequence reads: CASRDLGETGFGYTF. CDR3 nucleotide sequence: TGTGCCAGCAGGGACCTGGGTGAGACAGGGTTCGGCTACACCTTC.

The V gene is TRBV13, the J gene TRBJ2-3, with 7 bases lining up with TRBD1. The CDR3 contains 15 residues. Germline CDR1 and CDR2: PRHDT and FYEKMQ (reference sequence). V dropped 5 bases and J dropped 1; count of bases not matched to a gene: 6. The CDR3 nucleotides are TGTGCCAGCAGCCGTGATACAGGGGGCACAGATACGCAGTATTTT. Protein product: CASSRDTGGTDTQYF.

The gene calls are TRBV7-2 and TRBJ1-1; TRBD1 agrees at 8 bases. Germline V gene sequence: CDR1 SGHTA, CDR2 FQGNSA. This CDR3 has 14 residues. The V and J ends lost 2 bases and 4 bases, in that order; junction bases with no gene match: 3. DNA for the CDR3: TGTGCCAGCAGCTTACTCACAGGGGGCACTGAAGCTTTCTTT. Translating it yields CASSLLTGGTEAFF.

The chain joins TRBV19 to TRBJ1-1; 8 nucleotides align to TRBD1. After removal of 5 bases from V and 4 bases from J, the junction contained 6 bases not matched to a gene. The CDR3 is made up of 14 amino acids. Germline CDR1 LNHDA, CDR2 SQIVND (reference sequence). CDR3 bases: TGTGCCAGTAGTGCCAGGGGGCAGGGCACTGAAGCTTTCTTT. This sequence encodes CASSARGQGTEAFF.

This clone came up once. This sequence joins TRBV5-6 and TRBJ1-1; 10 bases are a match to TRBD1. Unmatched junction bases numbered 9, after V lost 4 bases and J lost 6 bases. The CDR3 totals 15 residues. The germline gives CDR1 SGHDT, CDR2 YYEEEE. CDR3 amino acids: CASSPFDRGLAEAFF. The CDR3 DNA sequence: TGTGCCAGCAGCCCGTTCGACAGGGGGCTAGCTGAAGCTTTCTTT. Looking up the rest from reference TRBV5-6 and TRBJ1-1 gives the full variable domain: DAGVTQSPTHLIKTRGQQVTLRCSPKSGHDTVSWYQQALGQGPQFIFQYYEEEERQRGNFPDRFSGHQFPNYSSELNVNALLLGDSALYLCASSPFDRGLAEAFFGQGTRLTVV.

The chain couples TRBV7-2 to TRBJ2-5; 8 bases agree with TRBD2. This CDR3 is built from 14 residues. From germline, CDR1 is SGHTA and CDR2 FQGNSA. J lost 2 bases, V lost 5 bases, and 4 bases had no gene match. The chain's CDR3 is CASSRSGRQETQYF. The CDR3 nucleotides read TGTGCCAGCAGCAGAAGCGGGAGACAAGAGACCCAGTACTTC.